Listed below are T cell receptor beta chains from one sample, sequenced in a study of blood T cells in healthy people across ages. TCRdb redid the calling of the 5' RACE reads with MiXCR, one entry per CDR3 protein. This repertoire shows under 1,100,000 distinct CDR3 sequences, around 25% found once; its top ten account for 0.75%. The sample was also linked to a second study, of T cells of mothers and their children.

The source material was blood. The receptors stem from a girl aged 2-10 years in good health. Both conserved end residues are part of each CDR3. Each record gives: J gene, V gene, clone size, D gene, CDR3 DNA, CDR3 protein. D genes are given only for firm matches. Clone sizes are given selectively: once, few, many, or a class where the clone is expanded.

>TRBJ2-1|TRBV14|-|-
TGTGCCAGCAGCCAAGAGCAGACGGGGGCCTACAATGAGCAGTTCTTC
CASSQEQTGAYNEQFF
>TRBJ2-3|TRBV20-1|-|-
TGCAGTGTCACCGGGGGAGTCACTAGCACAGATACGCAGTATTTT
CSVTGGVTSTDTQYF
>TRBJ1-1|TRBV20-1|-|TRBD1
TGCATTTTGGGACAGGGAAATACTGAAGCTTTCTTT
CILGQGNTEAFF
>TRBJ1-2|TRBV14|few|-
TGTGCCAGCAGCCAAGATGCGGGGGGTAGTGGCTACACCTTC
CASSQDAGGSGYTF
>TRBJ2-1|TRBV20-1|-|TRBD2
TGCAGTGCTAGAGCCGGACTAGCGGCTGACTACAATGAGCAGTTCTTC
CSARAGLAADYNEQFF
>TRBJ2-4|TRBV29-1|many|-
TGCAGCGTTTCTCTTGAAAACATTCAGTACTTC
CSVSLENIQYF
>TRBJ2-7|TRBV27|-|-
TGTGCCAGCTCTGGGCGGGCCGCCTACGAGCAGTACTTC
CASSGRAAYEQYF
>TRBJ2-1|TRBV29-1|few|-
TGCAGCGTTGAATACCGCAGCGATGAGCAGTTCTTC
CSVEYRSDEQFF
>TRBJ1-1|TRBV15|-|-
TGTGCCACCAGCACCTTACGTAGGGGGTCAGCAGAGAACACTGAAGCTTTCTTT
CATSTLRRGSAENTEAFF
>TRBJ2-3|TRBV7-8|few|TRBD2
TGTGCCAGCAGCTCGCGGGGGGGGATGACAGATACGCAGTATTTT
CASSSRGGMTDTQYF
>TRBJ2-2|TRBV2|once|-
TGTGCCACTATGAGGGGAGTTAACACCGGGGAGCTGTTTTTT
CATMRGVNTGELFF
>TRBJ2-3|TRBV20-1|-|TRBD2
TGCAGTGCTAGGGACATGAGCGGGAGGGCAGATACGCAGTATTTT
CSARDMSGRADTQYF
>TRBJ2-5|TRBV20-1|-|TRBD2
TGCAGTGCTTACTTAGCGGGGGCAAGGGAGGGAGAGACCCAGTACTTC
CSAYLAGAREGETQYF
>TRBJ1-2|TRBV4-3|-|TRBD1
TGCGCCAGCAGCCAAGAAGGGACAGGGAATGGCTACACCTTC
CASSQEGTGNGYTF
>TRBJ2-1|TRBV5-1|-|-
TGCGCCAGCAGCGCCCGGGACCCAACCCCTGAGCAGTTCTTC
CASSARDPTPEQFF
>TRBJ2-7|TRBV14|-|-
TGTGCCAGCAGCCGGAGGGGGAACGAGCAGTACTTC
CASSRRGNEQYF
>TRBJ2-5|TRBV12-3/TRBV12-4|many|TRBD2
TGTGCCAGCAGTTTACGGAGCGGGGGGGCCTTGGAGACCCAGTACTTC
CASSLRSGGALETQYF
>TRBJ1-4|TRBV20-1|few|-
TGCAGTGCTAGAGATCCGTCGCGGGGAACTAATGAAAAACTGTTTTTT
CSARDPSRGTNEKLFF
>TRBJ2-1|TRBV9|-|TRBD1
TGTGCCAGCAGCGGAGGGACAGGGTCGTCCTACAATGAGCAGTTCTTC
CASSGGTGSSYNEQFF
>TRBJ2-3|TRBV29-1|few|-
TGCAGCGTTGAAGGGCGGGCCACAGATACGCAGTATTTT
CSVEGRATDTQYF
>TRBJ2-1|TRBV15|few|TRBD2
TGTGCCACCAGCACTTTCCGGGGGGGCACTGAGCAGTTCTTC
CATSTFRGGTEQFF
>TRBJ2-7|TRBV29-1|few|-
TGCAGCGTCGGACAGCTCAACTCCTACGAGCAGTACTTC
CSVGQLNSYEQYF